A selection of T cell receptor beta chains follows, all from one sample in a study of T cell changes during pregnancy in multiple sclerosis. TCRdb keeps only in-frame clones here, not all; method: immunoSEQ multiplex PCR. This sample yields 75,000 to 100,000 clones, of which 75% to 95% are seen a single time; around 0.79% belongs to the top ten. This material consisted of peripheral blood, taken in the second trimester of pregnancy. These receptor sequences come from a female donor in good health, enrolled as a control in a pregnancy study. CDR3s leave out the opening cysteine and the closing phenylalanine or tryptophan. Each record gives: V gene, CDR3 length, D gene, CDR3 protein. D genes are given only for firm matches.

TRBV5-4 | 11 | - | ASSLDPVNTIY
TRBV11-2 | 13 | TRBD1 | ASSSGTGRTYEQY
TRBV20-1 | 9 | - | SGRAGNGYT
TRBV12-5 | 12 | TRBD1 | ASGLLTGVYGYT
TRBV28 | 11 | - | ASSLSFQETQY
TRBV18 | 16 | TRBD2 | ASSPQSKLAGSSYEQY
TRBV5-4 | 11 | - | ASSPSSNYGYT
TRBV6-5 | 13 | - | ASSRTGREPYGYT
TRBV7-9 | 12 | - | ASSLDRVNQPQH
TRBV7-2 | 13 | - | ASSLVAESTDTQY
TRBV5-6 | 9 | - | ASSLERGYT
TRBV19 | 13 | - | ASSKTGYENSPLH
TRBV4-3 | 14 | - | ASSQDSATGANVLT
TRBV2 | 11 | - | ASSSGHNNEQF
TRBV7-6 | 13 | - | ASSSSSGLGGELF
TRBV6-1 | 11 | - | AGLVLNTGELF
TRBV5-1 | 13 | - | ASSLAGFASDTQY
TRBV23-1 | 12 | - | ATLKYGSGNTIY
TRBV18 | 12 | - | ASSQYRMNTEAF
TRBV7-2 | 13 | - | ASSLVSGSNTEAF
TRBV2 | 11 | - | ASHRDVNTEAF